The 21 T cell receptor beta chains below were found in one sample sequenced in a study of T and B cells in COVID-19 patients. Multiplex PCR with BIOMED2 TRB-A/B primer pools amplified TRB rearrangements. TCRdb re-called the multiplex PCR reads with MiXCR, one entry per CDR3 protein. This sample has tens of thousands of distinct CDR3 sequences, with about 32% found just once. From blood, about 250-550 ng of genomic DNA served as TRB template. The specimen was blood. The receptor set was obtained from a human donor who had recovered from COVID-19.

This clonotype was found a few times. V and J are TRBV20-1 and TRBJ1-4; D gene unclear. The CDR3 is made up of 14 amino acids. Trimming took 1 base from V and 8 from J, leaving 14 bases between them. Per germline, CDR1 DFQATT and CDR2 SNEGSKA (reference sequence). The CDR3 loop reads CSARGDRTGEKLFF. CDR3 nucleotide sequence: TGCAGTGCTAGAGGAGACCGAACGGGAGAAAAACTGTTTTTT.

The table lists this clonotype with a few counts. The chain employs TRBV14 and TRBJ2-3; 8 bases align to TRBD1. CDR1 is SGHDN and CDR2 is FVKESK in the germline V gene. J was trimmed by 5 bases and V by 3 bases; bases with no gene match: 13. The CDR3 extends over 17 amino acids. The CDR3 DNA is TGTGCCAGCAGCCATTTTACGGACAGGGCCCGGGAAGATACGCAGTATTTT. This codes for CASSHFTDRAREDTQYF.

For this clonotype: Since a much larger clone is just one base distant, this may be a read error. The chain employs TRBV6-8 and TRBJ2-6, with D uncertain. The CDR3 covers 16 residues. Germline V gives CDR1 MNHGY, CDR2 SAAAGT. V was clipped by 5 bases and J by 6 bases, with 17 bases between them. As DNA, the CDR3 is TGTGCCAGCAGTCCTGACTCGTCCTTGGCGGCCAACGTCCTGACTTTC. Its translation is CASSPDSSLAANVLTF.

The V and J genes are TRBV4-2 and TRBJ2-3; TRBD2 matches at 12 bases. Germline trimming cut 4 bases from V and 1 base from J; bases unmatched to any gene: 3. The CDR3 has 16 residues. Germline V lookup: CDR1 LGHNA, CDR2 YNFKEQ. As DNA, the CDR3 is TGTGCCAGCAGCCCCTGGACTAGCGGGGGCACAGATACGCAGTATTTT. This codes for CASSPWTSGGTDTQYF.

This clonotype came up a few times. The gene calls are TRBV18 and TRBJ2-7; D may be TRBD2 (5 bases). This CDR3 contains 13 residues. V lost 7 bases, J lost 2 bases, and 12 bases lay in between. Germline V gene lookup returns CDR1 KGHSH and CDR2 LQKENI. Here the CDR3 reads CASFQAAPYEQYF. CDR3 sequence (DNA): TGTGCCAGCTTTCAAGCGGCACCCTACGAGCAGTACTTC.

Only a few counts were recorded for this clonotype. The chain joins TRBV4-2 to TRBJ2-2; 8 positions agree with TRBD1. Germline-derived CDR1 and CDR2 are LGHNA and YNFKEQ. With V trimmed by 0 bases and J by 1 base, 7 bases remained unmatched. There are 18 residues in the CDR3. CDR3 amino acids: CASSQDLSRGQNTGELFF. The DNA for the CDR3 is TGTGCCAGCAGCCAAGATCTGTCCAGGGGGCAGAACACCGGGGAGCTGTTTTTT.

V gene TRBV6-1 combines with J gene TRBJ2-4; 14 bases align to TRBD2. Germline V lookup: CDR1 MNHNS, CDR2 SASEGT. The CDR3 is 15 residues long. Losses at the gene ends were 10 bases for V and 3 bases for J; bases not matched to a gene: 5. The DNA of the CDR3 is TGTGCCACCTCCGGGACTAGCGGGGGCAAAAACATTCAGTACTTC. This sequence encodes CATSGTSGGKNIQYF.

This clonotype is labeled as medium-sized. This chain connects TRBV19 to TRBJ2-1; unclear D gene. This CDR3 spans 13 amino acids. V was shortened by 5 bases and J by 7 bases, with 12 bases between the two germline ends. CDR1 and CDR2 (germline): LNHDA, SQIVND (reference sequence). The CDR3 nucleotides are TGTGCCAGTAGTCCGACGGCCCCGAATGAGCAGTTCTTC. This encodes CASSPTAPNEQFF. Looking up the rest from reference TRBV19 and TRBJ2-1 gives the full variable domain: DGGITQSPKYLFRKEGQNVTLSCEQNLNHDAMYWYRQDPGQGLRLIYYSQIVNDFQKGDIAEGYSVSREKKESFPLTVTSAQKNPTAFYLCASSPTAPNEQFFGPGTRLTVL.

This clonotype was seen more than once but under ten times. The rearrangement uses TRBV6-2 or TRBV6-3 and TRBJ1-6; D may be TRBD1 (5 bases). Trimming took 4 bases from V and 9 from J, leaving 13 bases between them. CDR3 length: 14 amino acids. Germline V lookup: CDR1 MNHEY, CDR2 SVGEGT. The CDR3 loop reads CASSSGNTGSPLHF. Here the CDR3 DNA reads TGTGCCAGCAGTTCAGGGAATACGGGTTCACCCCTCCACTTT.

This clonotype was seen more than once but under ten times. The V and J genes are TRBV19 and TRBJ1-1; 8 bases map to TRBD1. The junction had 14 bases not matched to a gene; V was cut back by 0 bases and J by 11 bases. CDR1 and CDR2 from the germline V gene are LNHDA and SQIVND (reference sequence). The CDR3 is made up of 16 amino acids. Written as DNA, the CDR3 is TGTGCCAGTAGTATAGATCCCCGGGAGCGGGACAGGAGGGCTTTCTTT. Protein product: CASSIDPRERDRRAFF.

This sequence joins TRBV27 and TRBJ2-2; TRBD2 might be the D (5 bases). V was trimmed by 6 bases and J by 1 base, leaving 15 bases between them. There are 16 residues in the CDR3. Germline V gene lookup returns CDR1 MNHEY and CDR2 SMNVEV (reference sequence). The CDR3 coding sequence is TGTGCCAGCAGCTTAGCTCCTAGCTGGAACACCGGGGAGCTGTTTTTT. This encodes CASSLAPSWNTGELFF.

By frequency in the sample, this clonotype is medium-sized. This chain uses TRBV27 with TRBJ1-6; TRBD1 agrees at 8 bases. The CDR3 sequence is 14 residues long. V lost 5 bases to trimming and J lost 10 bases; unmatched junction nucleotides: 7. Germline loops: CDR1 MNHEY, CDR2 SMNVEV (reference sequence). This chain's CDR3 is CASSATGEGSPLHF. The CDR3 nucleotides are TGTGCCAGCAGTGCGACAGGGGAAGGCTCACCCCTCCACTTT.

This chain joins TRBV19 and TRBJ1-4; no clear D. In germline, CDR1 is LNHDA, CDR2 SQIVND (reference sequence). V was shortened by 3 bases and J by 6 bases, with 11 bases between the two germline ends. There are 14 residues in the CDR3. The chain's CDR3 is CASSIGGSYEKLFF. The CDR3 bases are TGTGCCAGTAGTATCGGAGGGTCTTATGAAAAACTGTTTTTT.

This clonotype was detected only a few times. The chain recombines TRBV5-5 with TRBJ1-2; TRBD1 matches 8 bases. V was pared by 2 bases and J by 5 bases, with 2 bases of the junction left unmatched. The CDR3 is made up of 13 amino acids. Germline loops: CDR1 SGHKS, CDR2 YYEKEE (reference sequence). The CDR3 protein is CASSFTGGYGYTF. The CDR3 DNA reads as TGTGCCAGCAGCTTTACAGGGGGGTATGGCTACACCTTC.

A remark on this clonotype: A read error may produce the germline difference seen at one junction end. This chain joins TRBV5-1 and TRBJ2-7; TRBD2 aligns across 9 bases. The CDR3 is 13 residues long. CDR1 and CDR2 (germline): SGHRS, YFSETQ. CDR3 bases: TGTGCCAGCAGCCCGGGACTAGCTTACGAGCAGTACTTC. Translating it yields CASSPGLAYEQYF.

The table lists this clonotype with a few counts. The gene calls are TRBV6-5 and TRBJ2-4; D perhaps matches TRBD2 (5 bases). The CDR3 loop spans 12 amino acids. The germline V gene has CDR1 MNHEY and CDR2 SVGAGI. Trimming took off 0 bases at V and 8 bases at J, with 5 bases between the two ends. This CDR3 reads CASSYSGDIQYF. CDR3 DNA sequence: TGTGCCAGCAGTTACTCGGGAGACATTCAGTACTTC.

The chain joins TRBV10-3 to TRBJ1-2, with 11 bases matching TRBD1. This CDR3 is built from 13 residues. J gave up 3 bases and V 8 bases, and 2 bases lay outside the gene matches. The germline V gene encodes CDR1 ENHRY and CDR2 SYGVKD. The CDR3 nucleotides are TGTGCCATCCGGGACAGGGGGGACTATGGCTACACCTTC. It specifies CAIRDRGDYGYTF.

J is TRBJ2-2 and V is TRBV6-1, with unresolved D. This CDR3 has 15 residues. The V gene lost 2 bases and the J gene lost 5 bases, with 12 bases spanning the gap. Germline CDR1 MNHNS, CDR2 SASEGT. CDR3: CASSELVGYTGELFF. Here the CDR3 DNA reads TGTGCCAGCAGTGAACTTGTGGGGTATACCGGGGAGCTGTTTTTT.

This chain connects TRBV5-1 to TRBJ1-1; D uncertain. Looked up from germline, CDR1 is SGHRS and CDR2 is YFSETQ. V was pared by 1 base and J by 1 base, with 8 bases between. CDR3 length: 14 amino acids. The CDR3 sequence: CASSLPHGNTEAFF. In DNA, the CDR3 is TGCGCCAGCAGCTTGCCTCACGGGAACACTGAAGCTTTCTTT.

The gene calls are TRBV5-1 and TRBJ2-3; the match to TRBD1 covers 11 bases. The CDR3 spans 16 residues. The germline V gene encodes CDR1 SGHRS and CDR2 YFSETQ. With V trimmed by 4 bases and J by 4 bases, 8 bases remained unmatched. The CDR3 protein is CASSAMGQGEADTQYF. DNA for the CDR3: TGCGCCAGCAGCGCGATGGGACAGGGGGAGGCAGATACGCAGTATTTT.

The chain joins TRBV6-5 to TRBJ1-5, with D possibly TRBD1 on 5 matching bases. The germline V and J ends were trimmed by 2 bases and 6 bases, with 11 bases remaining between them. The CDR3 extends over 14 amino acids. CDR1 and CDR2 (germline): MNHEY, SVGAGI. The DNA for the CDR3 is TGTGCCAGCAGTTACGGGGCAGGGTCTCAGCCCCAGCATTTT. Its translation is CASSYGAGSQPQHF.